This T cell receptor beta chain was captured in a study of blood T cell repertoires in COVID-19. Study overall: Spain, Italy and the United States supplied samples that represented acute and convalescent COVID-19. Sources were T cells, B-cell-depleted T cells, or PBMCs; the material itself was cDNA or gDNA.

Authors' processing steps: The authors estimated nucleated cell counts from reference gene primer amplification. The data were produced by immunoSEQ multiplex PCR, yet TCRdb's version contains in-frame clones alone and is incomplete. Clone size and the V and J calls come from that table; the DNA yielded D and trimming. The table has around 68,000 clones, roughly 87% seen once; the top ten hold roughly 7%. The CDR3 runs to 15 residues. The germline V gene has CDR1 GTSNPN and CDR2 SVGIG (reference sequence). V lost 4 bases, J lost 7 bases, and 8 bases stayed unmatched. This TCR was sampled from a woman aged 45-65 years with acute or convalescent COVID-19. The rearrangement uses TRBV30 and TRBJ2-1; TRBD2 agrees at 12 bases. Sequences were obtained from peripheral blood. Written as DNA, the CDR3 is TGTGCCTGGACAGCCGGGACTAGCGGGTTTAATGAGCAGTTCTTC. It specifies CAWTAGTSGFNEQFF.